Sequencing of this T cell receptor (beta chain) was carried out in a study of cytomegalovirus exposure and HLA in healthy donors. PCR primers comprised 60 Vbeta and 13 Jbeta primers. The method was immunoSEQ multiplex PCR; TCRdb's version includes in-frame clones alone and lacks a portion of them. The sample records over 150,000 clones, around 86% being singletons. Between the trimmed V and J ends, which lost 9 bases and 1 base, there was a span of 10 bases. This CDR3 has 13 residues. Germline V gene sequence: CDR1 SGHAT, CDR2 FQNNGV. What was sequenced was PBMCs. The TCR comes from a woman between 45 and 60 years old in good health and CMV-seropositive. This rearrangement joins TRBV11-2 to TRBJ1-3; D is undetermined. CDR3 loop: CASSVFSGNTIYF. CDR3 nucleotides: TGTGCCAGTTCGGTCTTTTCTGGAAACACCATATATTTT.